This T cell receptor beta chain is from a study of T cell responses to AZD1222 COVID-19 vaccine. Overall study results and limits: Baseline seropositives among AZD1222 recipients totaled only five to seven.

TCRdb's table, derived via immunoSEQ multiplex PCR, lists solely in-frame clones and lacks some. This repertoire shows 150,000 to 200,000 clones, around 93% found once; its top ten account for more than 1.1%. As to this clone: What it binds is unknown.

The germline gives CDR1 SGHRS, CDR2 YFSETQ. The CDR3 consists of 14 residues. Trimming took 1 base from V and 3 from J; bases not matched to a gene: 4. The sequence was collected from an adult in good health. The sequencing used peripheral blood, collected on day 0 of AZD1222 vaccination. The chain has TRBV5-1 and TRBJ2-7, with 7 bases aligning to TRBD1. The CDR3 spells CASSLTGEFYEQYF. The CDR3 nucleotides are TGCGCCAGCAGCTTGACAGGGGAATTCTACGAGCAGTACTTC.